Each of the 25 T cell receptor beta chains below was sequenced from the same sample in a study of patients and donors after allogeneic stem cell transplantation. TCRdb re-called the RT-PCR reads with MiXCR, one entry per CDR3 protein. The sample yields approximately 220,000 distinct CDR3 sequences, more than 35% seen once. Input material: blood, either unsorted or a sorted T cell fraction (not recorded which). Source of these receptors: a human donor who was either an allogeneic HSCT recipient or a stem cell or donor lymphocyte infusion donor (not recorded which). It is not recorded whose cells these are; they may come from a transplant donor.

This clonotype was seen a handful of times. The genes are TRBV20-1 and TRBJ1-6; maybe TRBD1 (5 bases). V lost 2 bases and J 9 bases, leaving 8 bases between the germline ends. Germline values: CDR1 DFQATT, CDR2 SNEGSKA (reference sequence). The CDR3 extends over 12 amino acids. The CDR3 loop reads CSARQTGSPLHF. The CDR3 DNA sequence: TGCAGTGCTAGACAAACAGGTTCACCCCTCCACTTT.

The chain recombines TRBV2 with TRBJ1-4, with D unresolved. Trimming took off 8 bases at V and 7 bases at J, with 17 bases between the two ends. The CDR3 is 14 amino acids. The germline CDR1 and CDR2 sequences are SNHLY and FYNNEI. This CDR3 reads CASGNPRTAEKLFF. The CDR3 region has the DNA TGTGCCAGCGGAAATCCAAGGACCGCTGAAAAACTGTTTTTT.

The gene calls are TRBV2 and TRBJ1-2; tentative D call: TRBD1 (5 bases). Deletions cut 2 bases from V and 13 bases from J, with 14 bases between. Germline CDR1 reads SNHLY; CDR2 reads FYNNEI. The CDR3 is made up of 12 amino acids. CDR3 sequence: CASSELGPGTTF. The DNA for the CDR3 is TGTGCCAGCAGTGAATTAGGGCCAGGGACCACCTTC.

In DNA, the CDR3 is TGTGCCAGCAGCCAAGAGGGGGAGCTGTTTTTT. This translates into CASSQEGELFF. The chain has TRBV4-2 and TRBJ2-2; no definite D call. The V and J ends lost 0 bases and 8 bases respectively, with 1 base between them. The length of the CDR3 is 11 residues. CDR1 and CDR2 from the germline V gene are LGHNA and YNFKEQ.

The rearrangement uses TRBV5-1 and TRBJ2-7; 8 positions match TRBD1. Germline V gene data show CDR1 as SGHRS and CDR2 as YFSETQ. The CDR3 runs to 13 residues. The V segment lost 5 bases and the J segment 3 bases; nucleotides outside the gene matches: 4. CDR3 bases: TGCGCCAGCAGTAACGGACAGGGCTACGAGCAGTACTTC. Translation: CASSNGQGYEQYF.

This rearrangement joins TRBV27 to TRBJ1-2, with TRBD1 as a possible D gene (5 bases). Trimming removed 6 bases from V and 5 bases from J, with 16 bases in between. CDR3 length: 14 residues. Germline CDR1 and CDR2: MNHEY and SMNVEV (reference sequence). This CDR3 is CASRTLTGDYGYTF. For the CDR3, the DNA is TGTGCCAGCAGAACCCTCACGGGGGATTATGGCTACACCTTC.

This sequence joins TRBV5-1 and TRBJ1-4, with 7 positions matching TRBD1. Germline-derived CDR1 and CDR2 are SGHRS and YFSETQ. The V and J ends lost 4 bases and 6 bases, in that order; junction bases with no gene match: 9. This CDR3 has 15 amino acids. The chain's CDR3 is CASSPGGTDYEKLFF. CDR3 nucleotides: TGCGCCAGCAGCCCAGGGGGGACGGACTATGAAAAACTGTTTTTT.

CDR3 region: CAISAQGSYEQYF. The CDR3 bases are TGTGCCATCAGCGCACAGGGGTCCTACGAGCAGTACTTC. The chain employs TRBV10-3 and TRBJ2-7; TRBD1 matches 7 bases. This CDR3 is built from 13 residues. Germline V lookup: CDR1 ENHRY, CDR2 SYGVKD. The junction had 3 bases not matched to a gene; V was cut back by 6 bases and J by 1 base.

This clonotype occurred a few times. CDR3 DNA: TGTGCCAGCACTCTTCTCGGAGGATATAATTCACCCCTCCACTTT. Its protein is CASTLLGGYNSPLHF. This chain uses TRBV27 with TRBJ1-6; unclear D gene. The ends were cut back, 7 bases at V and 4 bases at J, with 14 bases in the middle. Germline V gene sequence: CDR1 MNHEY, CDR2 SMNVEV (reference sequence). The length of the CDR3 is 15 residues.

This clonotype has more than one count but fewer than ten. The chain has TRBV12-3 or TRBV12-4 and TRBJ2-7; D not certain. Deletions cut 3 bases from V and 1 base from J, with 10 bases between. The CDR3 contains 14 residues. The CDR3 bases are TGTGCCAGCAGTTTCATGGACGGTTCCTACGAGCAGTACTTC. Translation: CASSFMDGSYEQYF.

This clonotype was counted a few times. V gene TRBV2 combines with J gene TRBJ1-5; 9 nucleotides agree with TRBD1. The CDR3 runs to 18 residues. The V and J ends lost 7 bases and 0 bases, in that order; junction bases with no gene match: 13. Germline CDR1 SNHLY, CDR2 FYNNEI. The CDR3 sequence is CASNRGRVSQYSNQPQHF. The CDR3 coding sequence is TGTGCCAGCAACAGGGGGCGCGTGTCCCAGTATAGCAATCAGCCCCAGCATTTT.

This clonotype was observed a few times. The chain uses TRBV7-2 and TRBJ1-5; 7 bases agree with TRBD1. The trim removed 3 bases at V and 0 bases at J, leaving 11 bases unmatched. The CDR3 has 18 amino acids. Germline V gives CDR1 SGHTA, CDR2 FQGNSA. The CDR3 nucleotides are TGTGCCAGCAGCTTTAACCACAGGGGAACCTTTAGCAATCAGCCCCAGCATTTT. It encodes CASSFNHRGTFSNQPQHF.

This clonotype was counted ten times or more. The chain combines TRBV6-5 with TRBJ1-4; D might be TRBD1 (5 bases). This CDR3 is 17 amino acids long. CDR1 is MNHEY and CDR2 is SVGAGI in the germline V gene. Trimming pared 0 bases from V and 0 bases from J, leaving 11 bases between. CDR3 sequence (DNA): TGTGCCAGCAGTTACTCGAATCTGGGGGCAACTAATGAAAAACTGTTTTTT. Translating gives CASSYSNLGATNEKLFF.

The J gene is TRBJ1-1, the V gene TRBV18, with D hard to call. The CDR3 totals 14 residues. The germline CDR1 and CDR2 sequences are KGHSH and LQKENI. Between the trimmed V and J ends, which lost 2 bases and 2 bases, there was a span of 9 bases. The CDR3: CASSPRRGNTEAFF. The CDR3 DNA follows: TGTGCCAGCTCACCAAGGCGTGGAAACACTGAAGCTTTCTTT.

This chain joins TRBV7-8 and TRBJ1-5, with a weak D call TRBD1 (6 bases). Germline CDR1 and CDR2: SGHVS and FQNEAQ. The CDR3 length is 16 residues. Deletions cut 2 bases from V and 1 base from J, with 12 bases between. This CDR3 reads CASSLTGRGSNQPQHF. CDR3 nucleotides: TGTGCCAGCAGCTTAACGGGCAGGGGCAGCAATCAGCCCCAGCATTTT.

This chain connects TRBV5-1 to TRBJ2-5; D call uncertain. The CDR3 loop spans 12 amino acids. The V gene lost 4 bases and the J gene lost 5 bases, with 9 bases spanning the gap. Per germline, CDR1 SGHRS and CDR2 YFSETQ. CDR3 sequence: CASSSNYETQYF. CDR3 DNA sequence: TGCGCCAGCAGCAGTAACTACGAGACCCAGTACTTC.

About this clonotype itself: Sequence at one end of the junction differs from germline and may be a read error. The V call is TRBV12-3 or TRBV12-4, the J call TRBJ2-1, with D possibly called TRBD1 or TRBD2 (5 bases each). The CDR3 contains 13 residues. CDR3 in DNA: TGTGCCAGCAGCCGGGGACGGCACAATGGGCAGTTCTTC. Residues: CASSRGRHNGQFF.

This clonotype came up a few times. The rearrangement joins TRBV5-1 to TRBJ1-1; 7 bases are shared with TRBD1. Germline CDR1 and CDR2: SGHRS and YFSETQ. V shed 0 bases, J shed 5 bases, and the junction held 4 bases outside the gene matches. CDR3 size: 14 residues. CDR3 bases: TGCGCCAGCAGCTTGGAGACAGGGATAACTGAAGCTTTCTTT. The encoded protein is CASSLETGITEAFF.

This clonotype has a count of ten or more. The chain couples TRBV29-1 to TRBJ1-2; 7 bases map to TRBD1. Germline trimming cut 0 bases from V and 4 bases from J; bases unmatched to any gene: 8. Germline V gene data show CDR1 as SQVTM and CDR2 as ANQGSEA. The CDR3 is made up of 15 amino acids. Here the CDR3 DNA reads TGCAGCGTTGAAGAGGACAGGCGGCGGGGCTATGGCTACACCTTC. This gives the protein CSVEEDRRRGYGYTF.

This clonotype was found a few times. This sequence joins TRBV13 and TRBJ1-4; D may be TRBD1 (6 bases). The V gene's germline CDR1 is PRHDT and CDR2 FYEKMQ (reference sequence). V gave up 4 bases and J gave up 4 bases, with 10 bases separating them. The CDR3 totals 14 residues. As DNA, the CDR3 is TGTGCCAGCAGCTCGACAGGACTTAATGAAAAACTGTTTTTT. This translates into CASSSTGLNEKLFF.

The CDR3 protein is CASSRDIYSTDTQYF. CDR3 coding DNA: TGTGCCAGCAGCAGGGACATCTATTCCACAGATACGCAGTATTTT. The V call is TRBV3-1, the J call TRBJ2-3; D is possibly TRBD1 (6 bases). V lost 5 bases and J lost 2, with 14 bases in between. CDR1 is LGHDT, CDR2 YNNKEL, per germline (reference sequence). CDR3 length equals 15 residues.

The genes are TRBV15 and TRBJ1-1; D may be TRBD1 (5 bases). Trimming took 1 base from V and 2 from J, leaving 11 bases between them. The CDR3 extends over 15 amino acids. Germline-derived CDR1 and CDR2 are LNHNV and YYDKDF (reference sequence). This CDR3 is CATSRVRGGNTEAFF. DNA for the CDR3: TGTGCCACCAGCAGAGTTCGGGGGGGTAACACTGAAGCTTTCTTT.

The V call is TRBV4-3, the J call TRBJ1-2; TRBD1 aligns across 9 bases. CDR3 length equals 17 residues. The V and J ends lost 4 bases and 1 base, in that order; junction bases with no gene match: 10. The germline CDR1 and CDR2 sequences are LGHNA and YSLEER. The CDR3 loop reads CASSPTHRQGDNYGYTF. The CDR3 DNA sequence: TGCGCCAGCAGCCCGACCCACCGACAGGGGGATAACTATGGCTACACCTTC.

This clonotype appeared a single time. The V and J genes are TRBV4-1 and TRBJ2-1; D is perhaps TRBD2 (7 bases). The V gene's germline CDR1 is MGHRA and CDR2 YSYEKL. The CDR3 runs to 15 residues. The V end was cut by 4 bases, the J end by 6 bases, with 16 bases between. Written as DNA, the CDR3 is TGCGCCAGCAGCCCTGTTTGGGGGGGCGTCAATGAGCAGTTCTTC. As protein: CASSPVWGGVNEQFF.

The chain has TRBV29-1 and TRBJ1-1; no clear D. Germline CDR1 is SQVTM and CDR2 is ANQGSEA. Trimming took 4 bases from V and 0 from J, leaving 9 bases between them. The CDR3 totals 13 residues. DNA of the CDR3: TGCAGCGTTGCCGTAGGGATGAACACTGAAGCTTTCTTT. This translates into CSVAVGMNTEAFF.